Following are 19 T cell receptor beta chains from one sample sequenced in a study of T cell clonality in common variable immunodeficiency. Study-level findings and limits: In common variable immunodeficiency, TCR beta chains reportedly carried fewer deletions and N-nucleotide insertions.

The assay was immunoSEQ multiplex PCR, and TCRdb's table has in-frame clones only and misses some. Altogether approximately 28,000 clones were found in the sample, and no singletons occur. No antigen is known for these receptors. Sequencing was performed on peripheral blood mononuclear cells. These receptors were taken from a human donor with common variable immunodeficiency.

This clone has at least ten counts. The observed sequence ends 3 residues before the CDR3 terminus, with the missing tail filled in from the germline J gene. This chain uses TRBV29-1 with TRBJ2-1, with TRBD1 matching over 10 bases. The CDR3 covers 14 residues. The trim removed 7 bases at V and 7 bases at J, leaving 10 bases unmatched. The germline CDR1 and CDR2 sequences are SQVTM and ANQGSEA. This chain's CDR3 is CSGEGDRGPNEQFF. The CDR3 bases that were read are TGCAGCGGGGAAGGGGACAGGGGTCCAAATGAG.

The CDR3 DNA, read in part, is TGTGCCAGCAGCCGAGCGGGGCCAAGCACTGAG. It codes for CASSRAGPSTE. The whole CDR3 is CASSRAGPSTEQFF. This chain uses TRBV6-2 or TRBV6-3 with TRBJ2-1, with 7 bases matching TRBD2. Read data end 3 residues before the CDR3 end; the end is taken from the germline J gene. Germline CDR1 reads MNHEY; CDR2 reads SVGEGT. V dropped 6 bases and J dropped 9; count of bases not matched to a gene: 11. The CDR3 consists of 14 residues.

This clone was seen more than once but under ten times. A read error is possible here, since a much larger clone lies one base away. From the germline J gene comes the end of the CDR3, since the read stops 3 residues before it. The rearrangement joins TRBV6-1 to TRBJ2-1; 8 bases match TRBD1. Germline-derived CDR1 and CDR2 are MNHNS and SASEGT. Trimming took 3 bases from V and 4 from J; bases not matched to a gene: 5. This CDR3 comprises 15 residues. The part of the CDR3 DNA that was read is TGTGCCAGCAGTGATTGGGGACAGGCTTACAATGAG. It is translated as CASSDWGQAYNE. The CDR3 in its entirety is CASSDWGQAYNEQFF.

A remark on this clone: The read finishes 3 residues shy of the CDR3 end, and the germline J gene is used to complete it. The chain uses TRBV7-8 and TRBJ2-1, with D perhaps TRBD1 or TRBD2 (6 bases each). This CDR3 has 17 residues. With 1 base removed from V and 3 bases from J, the gap between germline ends came to 16 bases. The germline CDR1 and CDR2 sequences are SGHVS and FQNEAQ. Partial CDR3 DNA: TGTGCCAGCAGCTTAGGGGGGCCGGGAGCGCGCTACAATGAG. Translated, it gives CASSLGGPGARYNE. In full, the CDR3 reads CASSLGGPGARYNEQFF. Using reference TRBV7-8 and TRBJ2-1 for the parts outside the CDR3, the full variable domain is GAGVSQSPRYKVAKRGQDVALRCDPISGHVSLFWYQQALGQGPEFLTYFQNEAQLDKSGLPSDRFFAERPEGSVSTLKIQRTQQEDSAVYLCASSLGGPGARYNEQFFGPGTRLTVL.

This clone was found a few times. The read ends 3 residues shy of where the CDR3 ends; the end is completed using the germline J gene. This chain connects TRBV7-8 to TRBJ2-5; 14 bases are shared with TRBD2. This CDR3 is built from 15 residues. V gave up 2 bases and J gave up 5 bases; unmatched junction bases: 1. CDR1 is SGHVS, CDR2 FQNEAQ, per germline. The covered CDR3 bases are TGTGCCAGCAGCTTACGACTAGCGGGAGGGGAGACC. It is translated as CASSLRLAGGET. The CDR3, in full, reads CASSLRLAGGETQYF.

Comment on this clone: The read is 3 residues too short to cover the CDR3 end, so that end is filled in from the germline J gene. The V call is TRBV5-1, the J call TRBJ1-2; 10 bases are shared with TRBD1. After removal of 4 bases from V and 3 bases from J, the junction contained 9 bases not matched to a gene. The CDR3 sequence is 16 residues long. Germline CDR1 and CDR2: SGHRS and YFSETQ. CDR3 loop: CASSRTTGTGDYGYTF. The sequenced part of the CDR3 DNA is TGCGCCAGCAGCCGGACTACCGGGACAGGGGACTATGGC. The full variable domain, in which reference TRBV5-1 and TRBJ1-2 provide the parts outside the CDR3, is KAGVTQTPRYLIKTRGQQVTLSCSPISGHRSVSWYQQTPGQGLQFLFEYFSETQRNKGNFPGRFSGRQFSNSRSEMNVSTLELGDSALYLCASSRTTGTGDYGYTFGSGTRLTVV.

This clone was picked up a small number of times. The read terminates 3 residues ahead of where the CDR3 ends, so the germline J gene completes it. The chain links TRBV20-1 to TRBJ2-7, with 7 bases matching TRBD1. J was trimmed by 6 bases and V by 1 base; bases with no gene match: 9. This CDR3 comprises 14 residues. Germline values: CDR1 DFQATT, CDR2 SNEGSKA (reference sequence). The CDR3 DNA, read in part, is TGCAGTGCTAGAGTCCAGGACCCAGGGGGCGAG. Translating it yields CSARVQDPGGE. The whole CDR3 protein is CSARVQDPGGEQYF.

This clone showed up many times. The observed sequence ends 3 residues before the CDR3 terminus, with the missing tail filled in from the germline J gene. This rearrangement joins TRBV29-1 to TRBJ2-6, with D unresolved. Germline CDR1 reads SQVTM; CDR2 reads ANQGSEA. This CDR3 spans 13 amino acids. Deletions cut 6 bases from V and 0 bases from J, with 6 bases between. The CDR3 region is CSVQNSGANVLTF. The DNA read from the CDR3 is TGCAGCGTCCAGAACTCTGGGGCCAACGTC.

The sample holds a few counts of this clone. The CDR3 spells CASSPPPRTGAPNQPQHF. The part of the CDR3 DNA that was read is TGTGCCAGTAGCCCTCCACCACGGACAGGCGCTCCCAATCAGCCC. The chain couples TRBV19 to TRBJ1-5; 7 bases are shared with TRBD1. The missing CDR3 end, 3 residues past where the read stops, is filled in from the germline J gene. The CDR3 runs to 18 residues. Germline V CDR1 and CDR2: LNHDA, SQIVND (reference sequence). V gave up 6 bases and J gave up 3 bases; unmatched junction bases: 17.

This clone was recorded at least ten times. The DNA ends 3 residues before the CDR3 does, and the rest of the CDR3 is filled in from the germline J gene. The rearrangement links TRBV5-1 to TRBJ1-1; perhaps TRBD1 as D (5 bases). The V and J ends lost 0 bases and 6 bases respectively, with 15 bases between them. The CDR3 runs to 15 residues. The germline CDR1 and CDR2 sequences are SGHRS and YFSETQ. CDR3 in amino acids: CASSLGGSPRAEAFF. The DNA read from the CDR3 is TGCGCCAGCAGCTTGGGAGGGTCCCCCAGGGCTGAA.

Note on this clone: Read coverage stops 3 residues before the CDR3 terminus; the germline J gene supplies the remainder. The chain combines TRBV18 with TRBJ2-1, with 8 nucleotides matching TRBD2. The V and J ends lost 1 base and 7 bases, in that order; junction bases with no gene match: 9. The CDR3 is 16 residues long. The germline V gene has CDR1 KGHSH and CDR2 LQKENI. The CDR3 is CASSPQSAGGVNEQFF. The CDR3 bases that were read are TGTGCCAGCTCACCACAGTCGGCGGGAGGTGTTAATGAG.

This clone was observed many times. The read gets to within 3 residues of the CDR3 end, and the germline J gene fills in the rest. The genes are TRBV5-1 and TRBJ2-2, with 9 bases matching TRBD2. The CDR3 runs 15 residues. Germline V gene lookup returns CDR1 SGHRS and CDR2 YFSETQ. V shed 4 bases, J shed 2 bases, and the junction held 3 bases outside the gene matches. The CDR3 region is CASSISGSNTGELFF. The part of the CDR3 DNA that was read is TGCGCCAGCAGCATTAGCGGGAGTAACACCGGGGAG.

Notes on this clone: With the read ending 3 residues before the CDR3 end, the germline J gene is used to fill in that end. This chain connects TRBV19 to TRBJ2-1, with 8 bases matching TRBD2. The germline CDR1 and CDR2 sequences are LNHDA and SQIVND (reference sequence). V trimming: 3 bases; J trimming: 0 bases; junction bases outside the gene matches: 7. The CDR3 totals 17 residues. The CDR3 is CASSILSGGFSYNEQFF. CDR3 bases read: TGTGCCAGTAGTATTCTTTCGGGGGGGTTCTCCTACAATGAG.

This clone was observed many times. The sequenced fragment ends 3 residues before the CDR3 boundary, so the rest is inferred from the germline J gene. This chain uses TRBV20-1 with TRBJ2-1; TRBD1 agrees at 8 bases. Per the germline V gene, CDR1 is DFQATT and CDR2 is SNEGSKA (reference sequence). This CDR3 comprises 15 residues. The V gene end was trimmed by 4 bases and the J gene end by 0 bases; junction bases not matched to a gene: 5. The CDR3 here is CSANTGTGSYNEQFF. CDR3 bases read: TGCAGTGCTAATACCGGGACAGGCTCCTACAATGAG.

This clone was seen only a few times. The CDR3 end is not reached by the read, which stops 3 residues before it; the germline J gene fills it in. V is TRBV19 and J is TRBJ1-1; 7 nucleotides align to TRBD1. V shed 7 bases, J shed 2 bases, and the junction held 10 bases outside the gene matches. Looked up from germline, CDR1 is LNHDA and CDR2 is SQIVND (reference sequence). The CDR3 is 15 residues long. The CDR3 sequence is CASTFTNRGNTEAFF. The CDR3 bases that were read are TGTGCCAGTACCTTCACAAACAGGGGTAACACTGAA.

This clone has a count of ten or more. The read stops 3 residues short of the end of the CDR3; the missing end is completed from the germline J gene. The chain recombines TRBV7-9 with TRBJ1-5, with D maybe TRBD1 (6 bases). The CDR3 has 13 amino acids. CDR1 is SEHNR, CDR2 FQNEAQ, per germline (reference sequence). V was shortened by 5 bases and J by 5 bases, with 10 bases between the two germline ends. The CDR3 spells CASSENRDQPQHF. Partial CDR3 DNA: TGTGCCAGCAGCGAGAACAGGGATCAGCCC.

This clone was observed a few times. Coverage ceases 3 residues before the CDR3 finishes, and the germline J gene fills in the end. The chain couples TRBV13 to TRBJ2-7; D possibly corresponds to TRBD1 (6 bases). V gave up 5 bases and J gave up 6 bases, with 20 bases separating them. The CDR3 extends over 15 amino acids. In germline, CDR1 is PRHDT, CDR2 FYEKMQ (reference sequence). The CDR3 protein is CASSAYGQNEAEQYF. The DNA read from the CDR3 is TGTGCCAGCAGCGCCTACGGACAGAACGAAGCCGAG.

This clone was recorded many times. The read terminates 3 residues ahead of where the CDR3 ends, so the germline J gene completes it. The chain employs TRBV20-1 and TRBJ1-4; tentatively, D is TRBD1 (6 bases). Per the germline V gene, CDR1 is DFQATT and CDR2 is SNEGSKA (reference sequence). V lost 6 bases and J 1 base, leaving 15 bases between the germline ends. CDR3 length: 15 residues. The CDR3 reads CSASTGFITNEKLFF. Incomplete CDR3 DNA: TGCAGTGCCAGTACAGGGTTTATAACTAATGAAAAA.

There are many counts of this clone. The CDR3 end is not reached by the read, which stops 3 residues before it; the germline J gene fills it in. The J gene is TRBJ2-7, the V gene TRBV19, with TRBD1 identical over 8 bases. The CDR3 sequence is 17 residues long. Germline V gives CDR1 LNHDA, CDR2 SQIVND (reference sequence). V gave up 5 bases and J gave up 4 bases; unmatched junction bases: 16. This CDR3 is CASSPTAGTGSIYEQYF. CDR3 DNA, as far as it was read: TGTGCCAGTAGTCCGACGGCCGGGACAGGATCTATTTACGAG.